This entry features one T cell receptor beta chain sequence. Its target is not known. The source of the sample is a study of T-cell reconstitution after alpha-beta-depleted transplantation in children. Study-level points and caveats: Some patients showed high day-60 TCRbeta diversity, which derived from surviving recipient T cells and thymic progenitors. When one year had passed after transplant, most T-cell counts and diversity came from newly produced T cells. Reported findings indicate that, about two months after transplant, alpha-beta T cells came from several hundred expanded clones, which were derived from non-depleted graft cells.

Unique molecular identifiers were built into the TCRbeta library. TCRdb independently ran MiXCR on the PCR reads; one entry per CDR3 protein. The profile shows 250,000 to 300,000 distinct CDR3 sequences, around 7.3% of them singletons. This CDR3 region has 13 residues. V lost 5 bases to trimming and J lost 4 bases, with 14 bases between them. Germline CDR1 and CDR2: DFQATT and SNEGSKA (reference sequence). The TCR originated in a female patient aged 2 to 10 who had a stem cell transplant for Fanconi anemia, so the T cells may come from the graft donor. Source: peripheral blood, taken 360 days after TCRalphabeta/CD19-depleted stem cell transplant. The rearrangement links TRBV20-1 to TRBJ2-5; D gene ambiguous. The chain's CDR3 is CSAWLGRSETQYF. CDR3 nucleotides: TGCAGTGCTTGGCTCGGACGGTCAGAGACCCAGTACTTC.